This T cell receptor (beta chain) was identified in a study of early T cells in non-severe SARS-CoV-2 infection. Study background: Chains were not paired, and sequencing was done on bulk RNA from unsorted whole blood. Whole-study findings and limits: Matches to VDJdb favored anti-spike CD8 responses and missed private and CD4 specificities.

Per germline, CDR1 SGDLS and CDR2 YYNGEE. CDR3 length: 14 amino acids. V shed 0 bases, J shed 4 bases, and the junction held 2 bases outside the gene matches. Unique molecular identifier tags were affixed to discrete cDNA molecules. TCRdb itself ran the 5' RACE reads through MiXCR, one entry per CDR3 protein. The profile shows tens of thousands of distinct CDR3 sequences, roughly 14% of them singletons. The table lists this clonotype with a few counts. Its specificity is not known. The sequencing input was whole blood. The receptor comes from an adult who was a healthcare worker with PCR-confirmed SARS-CoV-2 infection or an uninfected control (not recorded which). The rearrangement links TRBV9 to TRBJ1-2; the match to TRBD1 covers 8 bases. CDR3: CASSVGQGSYGYTF. CDR3 DNA: TGTGCCAGCAGCGTAGGACAGGGGAGCTATGGCTACACCTTC.